This is a list of T cell receptor beta chains from one sample in a study of cytomegalovirus exposure and HLA in healthy donors. Clones were read by immunoSEQ multiplex PCR, and TCRdb kept only the in-frame ones, dropping some. The sample holds around 140,000 clones, approximately 84% seen once. Sequencing was done on a sample of PBMCs. The origin of the receptors is a woman aged 18-35 years in good health and CMV-seronegative. The CDR3 runs from the conserved cysteine through the conserved F or W. A D gene is named only where the DNA matches it firmly. A row's size may be missing; if present it is once, few, many or a size class.

cdr3_aa	cdr3_nt	v_call	d_call	clone_size	j_call
CASTLAGASYNEQFF	TGCGCCAGCACCCTAGCGGGGGCCTCCTACAATGAGCAGTTCTTC	TRBV5-1	TRBD2	-	TRBJ2-1
CASRPGLAEVNEQFF	TGTGCCAGCAGACCCGGACTAGCGGAAGTCAATGAGCAGTTCTTC	TRBV9	TRBD2	-	TRBJ2-1
CASSGDNNQPQHF	TGTGCCAGCAGCGGGGACAACAATCAGCCCCAGCATTTT	TRBV2	-	few	TRBJ1-5
CTPRPHYEQFF	TGCACTCCTCGCCCTCACTATGAGCAGTTCTTC	TRBV29-1	-	-	TRBJ2-1
CASSISQGMNTEAFF	TGTGCCAGTAGTATAAGTCAGGGGATGAACACTGAAGCTTTCTTT	TRBV19	-	-	TRBJ1-1
CASSPPRTGVDNEQFF	TGTGCCAGCTCACCACCGAGGACAGGGGTGGACAATGAGCAGTTCTTC	TRBV18	TRBD1	-	TRBJ2-1
CATSRPEGREVDEQFF	TGTGCCACCAGCCGTCCTGAGGGGCGGGAGGTTGATGAGCAGTTCTTC	TRBV15	TRBD2	-	TRBJ2-1
CASSAGTVGNTIYF	TGTGCCAGCAGCGCCGGGACAGTTGGAAACACCATATATTTT	TRBV9	TRBD1	few	TRBJ1-3
CASSSLGTANTEAFF	TGCGCCAGCAGCTCGTTGGGGACAGCGAACACTGAAGCTTTCTTT	TRBV4-1	TRBD1	few	TRBJ1-1
CASSLREVRGYTF	TGTGCCAGCAGCCTCCGAGAGGTGAGGGGCTACACCTTC	TRBV5-6	-	-	TRBJ1-2
CASSLAGFSYNEQFF	TGTGCCAGCAGTCTCGCGGGATTTTCATACAATGAGCAGTTCTTC	TRBV6-5	-	-	TRBJ2-1
CASSQGGEAFF	TGTGCCAGCAGCCAAGGCGGTGAAGCTTTCTTT	TRBV4-2	-	-	TRBJ1-1
CASSGRDSYNEQFF	TGTGCCAGCAGCGGCCGGGACAGCTACAATGAGCAGTTCTTC	TRBV7-8	TRBD1	-	TRBJ2-1
CASSQAGGRNNEQFF	TGTGCCAGCAGCCAAGCGGGAGGCCGTAACAATGAGCAGTTCTTC	TRBV4-2	TRBD2	-	TRBJ2-1
CAWSDYGHVEQYF	TGTGCCTGGAGTGACTATGGACACGTCGAGCAGTACTTC	TRBV30	-	-	TRBJ2-7
CASSNRGHEAFF	TGTGCCAGCAGCAACAGGGGACATGAAGCTTTCTTT	TRBV6-5	TRBD1	-	TRBJ1-1
CASSLVAGGAYGYTF	TGTGCCAGCAGCTTGGTAGCGGGGGGCGCCTATGGCTACACCTTC	TRBV5-5	-	once	TRBJ1-2
CASSGQGGNGYTF	TGCGCCAGCAGCGGACAGGGTGGGAATGGCTACACCTTC	TRBV5-1	TRBD1	-	TRBJ1-2
CASSPRVAGGRSEQFF	TGTGCCAGCTCACCACGGGTAGCGGGAGGGCGGAGTGAGCAGTTCTTC	TRBV18	TRBD2	-	TRBJ2-1
CASSSGTSDRDTQYF	TGCGCCAGCAGCTCCGGGACTAGCGACAGAGATACGCAGTATTTT	TRBV5-1	TRBD2	-	TRBJ2-3
CASSSGAGVSNEQFF	TGTGCCAGCAGCTCAGGAGCCGGGGTCAGCAATGAGCAGTTCTTC	TRBV27	-	few	TRBJ2-1
CASSGGPHQPQHF	TGTGCCAGCAGTGGTGGGCCCCATCAGCCCCAGCATTTT	TRBV6-5	-	-	TRBJ1-5
CASNPKRRQGGAGCIQYF	TGTGCCAGCAACCCAAAAAGACGACAAGGAGGGGCGGGGTGCATTCAGTACTTC	TRBV4-2	-	-	TRBJ2-4
CASRGQSGGELFF	TGTGCCAGCAGGGGACAATCGGGTGGGGAGCTGTTTTTT	TRBV27	-	-	TRBJ2-2
CASRTPRNEKLFF	TGCGCCAGCAGGACACCCAGGAATGAAAAACTGTTTTTT	TRBV10-2	-	once	TRBJ1-4
CASSPPVSYTEAFF	TGTGCCAGCTCACCACCCGTGAGTTACACTGAAGCTTTCTTT	TRBV18	-	few	TRBJ1-1
CASGFGGPNEKLFF	TGTGCTAGTGGTTTCGGAGGACCCAATGAAAAACTGTTTTTT	TRBV12-5	-	-	TRBJ1-4